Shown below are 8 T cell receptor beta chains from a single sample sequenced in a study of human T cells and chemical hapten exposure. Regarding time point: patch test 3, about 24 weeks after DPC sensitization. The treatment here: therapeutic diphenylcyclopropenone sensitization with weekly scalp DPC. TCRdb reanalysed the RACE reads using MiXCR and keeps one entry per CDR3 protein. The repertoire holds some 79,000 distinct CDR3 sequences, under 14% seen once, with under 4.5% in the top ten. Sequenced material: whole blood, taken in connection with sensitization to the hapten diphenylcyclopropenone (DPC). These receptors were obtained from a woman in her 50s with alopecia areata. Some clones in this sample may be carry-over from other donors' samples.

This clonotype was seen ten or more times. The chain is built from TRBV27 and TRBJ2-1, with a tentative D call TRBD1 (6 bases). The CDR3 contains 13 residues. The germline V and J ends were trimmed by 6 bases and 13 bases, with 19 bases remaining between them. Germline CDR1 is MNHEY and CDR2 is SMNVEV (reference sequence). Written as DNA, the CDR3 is TGTGCCAGCAGCTCCCTGGACAGTTCTCATCAGTTCTTC. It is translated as CASSSLDSSHQFF.

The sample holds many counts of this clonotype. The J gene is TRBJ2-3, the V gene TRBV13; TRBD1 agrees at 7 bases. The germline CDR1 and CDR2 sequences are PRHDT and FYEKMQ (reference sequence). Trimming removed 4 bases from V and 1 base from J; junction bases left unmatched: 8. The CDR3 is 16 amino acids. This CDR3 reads CASSSRTGSGTDTQYF. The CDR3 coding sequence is TGTGCCAGCAGCTCCAGGACAGGAAGTGGCACAGATACGCAGTATTTT.

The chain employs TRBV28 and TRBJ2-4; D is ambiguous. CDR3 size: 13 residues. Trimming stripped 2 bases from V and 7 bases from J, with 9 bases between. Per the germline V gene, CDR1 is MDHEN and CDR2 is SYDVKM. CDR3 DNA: TGTGCCAGCAGTTTACCTGGTACTAACATTCAGTACTTC. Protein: CASSLPGTNIQYF.

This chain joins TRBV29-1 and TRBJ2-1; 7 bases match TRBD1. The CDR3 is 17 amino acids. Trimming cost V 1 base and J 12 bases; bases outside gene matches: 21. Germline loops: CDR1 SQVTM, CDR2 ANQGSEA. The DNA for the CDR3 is TGCAGCGTTGAAGGGGTGACAGGGTTTAGCGAGAGGCAGGGGCAGTTCTTC. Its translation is CSVEGVTGFSERQGQFF.

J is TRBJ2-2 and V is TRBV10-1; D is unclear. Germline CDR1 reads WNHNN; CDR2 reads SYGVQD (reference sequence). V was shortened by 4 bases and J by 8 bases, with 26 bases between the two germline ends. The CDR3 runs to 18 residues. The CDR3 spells CASSGVVRPAPQVGELFF. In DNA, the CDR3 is TGCGCCAGCAGTGGGGTAGTAAGGCCCGCTCCCCAAGTGGGGGAGCTGTTTTTT.

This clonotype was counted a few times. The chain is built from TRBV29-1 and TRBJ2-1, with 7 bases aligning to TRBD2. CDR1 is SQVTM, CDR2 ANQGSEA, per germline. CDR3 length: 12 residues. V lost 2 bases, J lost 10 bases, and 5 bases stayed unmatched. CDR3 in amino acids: CSVEPTSMEQFF. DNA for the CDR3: TGCAGCGTTGAACCGACTAGCATGGAGCAGTTCTTC.

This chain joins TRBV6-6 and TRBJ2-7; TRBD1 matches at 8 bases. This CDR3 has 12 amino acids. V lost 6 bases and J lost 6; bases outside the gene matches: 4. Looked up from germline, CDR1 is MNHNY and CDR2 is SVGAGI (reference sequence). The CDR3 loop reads CASSYDRGEQYF. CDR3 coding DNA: TGTGCCAGCAGCTACGACAGGGGCGAGCAGTACTTC.

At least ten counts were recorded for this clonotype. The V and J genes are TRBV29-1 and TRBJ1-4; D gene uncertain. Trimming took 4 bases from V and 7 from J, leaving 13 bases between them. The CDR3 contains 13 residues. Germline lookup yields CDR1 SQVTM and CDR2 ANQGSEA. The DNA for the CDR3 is TGCAGCGTTGGGGAGTTGGATGGTGAAAAACTGTTTTTT. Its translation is CSVGELDGEKLFF.